This TCR beta chain appears in the sequencing data of a study of blood T cell repertoires in COVID-19 (dated by TCRdb to 2018 to 2020). In terms of the full investigation: Samples covering the acute and convalescent phases of COVID-19 were provided by collaborators in the United States, Italy and Spain. The material from the prospective study consisted of cDNA or gDNA derived from T cells, B-cell-depleted T cells, or PBMCs. Deeply sampled blood TCRbeta repertoires from subjects exposed to, actively infected with, or recovered from COVID-19 were included in the dataset. The repertoires were released in a freely available public database meant as a resource for research on the immune response to SARS-CoV-2. Samples came from the ongoing ImmuneRACE study (first 160 participants) plus 1,254 subjects from 6 global collaborators. Nearly every sample came with metadata listing a de-identified subject ID, COVID-19 status, age in years and sex. Where available, HLA class I and class II types were obtained from metadata supplied by the sample provider rather than from assay-based typing.

Overall results and qualifications from the work: How much clinical and demographic metadata was included differed by source and by participant, and the metadata was provided uncurated.

For CDR1 and CDR2, the germline V gene lists MNHEY and SVGAGI. Deletion took 4 bases off V and 7 bases off J, with a span of 17 bases between the germline ends. Reading from cysteine to phenylalanine, the CDR3 counts 16 amino acids. Only the CDR3 portion is preserved as DNA: 48 bases, with reading frame beginning at the first base. This clone was counted only a few times. Its target antigen remains unknown. Base-call qualities are not available, and no considerably larger clone is one nucleotide away. Collaborating institutions collected whole blood in K2EDTA tubes following their own protocols. For TCRbeta analysis, collaborators shipped samples as frozen whole blood, isolated PBMCs, or DNA extracted from either of those sample types. The immunoSEQ Assay, a bias-controlled multiplex PCR, was used to amplify TCRbeta CDR3 regions from genomic DNA. Per the authors' processing: The number of nucleated cells in each sample was estimated by amplification of reference gene primers within the assay. To quantify the absolute abundance of each unique TCRbeta CDR3 rearrangement, sequence reads were collapsed and filtered. For each sample, productive Simpson clonality was calculated as the square root of Simpson's diversity index over productive rearrangements. TCRdb holds this immuneACCESS table with in-frame rearrangements only. Some clones are missing; in checked studies, unresolved V genes explain under half, and the rest has no known cause. For V, J and clone size, that table is used; D and trimming come from the DNA. The sample table records more than 85,000 clones; around 82% of these occur just once. Of the sample, about 4.1% falls within the top ten clones.

This TCR was sampled from a human donor in a cohort sampled during active or convalescent COVID-19. This chain is built from TRBV6-5 and TRBJ1-6; the D gene identity is not certain. The sequencing input was peripheral blood. The nucleotide sequence reads as follows: TGTGCCAGCAGTTCCGGGTTGCCTCTCGGGAATTCACCCCTCCACTTT. This is translated as CASSSGLPLGNSPLHF.